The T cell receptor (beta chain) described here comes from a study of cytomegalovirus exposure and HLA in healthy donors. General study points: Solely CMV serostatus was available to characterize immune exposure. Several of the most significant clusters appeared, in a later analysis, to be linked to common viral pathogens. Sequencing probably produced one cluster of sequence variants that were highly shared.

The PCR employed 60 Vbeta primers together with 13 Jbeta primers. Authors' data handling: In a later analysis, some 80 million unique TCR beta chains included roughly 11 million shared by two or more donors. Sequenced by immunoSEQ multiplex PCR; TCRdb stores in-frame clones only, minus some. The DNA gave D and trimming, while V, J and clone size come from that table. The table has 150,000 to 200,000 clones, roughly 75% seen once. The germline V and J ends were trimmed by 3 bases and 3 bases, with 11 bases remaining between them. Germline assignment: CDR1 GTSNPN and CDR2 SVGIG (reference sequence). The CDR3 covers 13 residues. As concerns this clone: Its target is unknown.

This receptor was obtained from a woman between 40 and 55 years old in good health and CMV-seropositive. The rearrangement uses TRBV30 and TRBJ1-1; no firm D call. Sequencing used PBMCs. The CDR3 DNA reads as TGTGCCTGGAGGCTACACCGGGACACTGAAGCTTTCTTT. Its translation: CAWRLHRDTEAFF.